The clone carrying this TCR beta chain was picked up one time. The source of the sample is a study of PD-1 and CTLA-4 blockade in melanoma. Germline CDR1 is MNHEY and CDR2 is SMNVEV (reference sequence). CDR3 length: 18 amino acids. Deletions cut 0 bases from V and 1 base from J, with 15 bases between. The method was immunoSEQ multiplex PCR; TCRdb's version includes in-frame clones alone and lacks a portion of them. The sample holds more than 9,000 clones, roughly four fifths seen once. Here the sequenced sample was CD8+ T cells from peripheral blood, taken from a patient given anti-PD-1 treatment. V is TRBV27 and J is TRBJ1-4; no definite D call. This TCR derives from a human donor with melanoma. The chain's CDR3 is CASSLSMSYELTNEKLFF. The DNA for the CDR3 is TGTGCCAGCAGTTTATCGATGTCCTATGAGTTAACTAATGAAAAACTGTTTTTT.